This TCR beta chain originates from a study of blood T cells in healthy people across ages. The study, taken as a whole, reports: Donors of long life had a larger count of naive CD4+ cells and greater diversity than aged donors. Per million T cells, TCR beta diversity dropped about linearly as age rose. For the donors, CMV status was unknown and possibly confounded expanded clonotype changes.

Germline V CDR1 and CDR2: DFQATT, SNEGSKA (reference sequence). The CDR3 spans 16 residues. This clonotype has only a few counts. Its antigen remains unknown. It was with a sample-barcoded 5' primer and a J-beta primer mix that a second PCR of about 6 to 12 cycles was run. TCRdb fed the 5' RACE reads into MiXCR, producing one record per CDR3 protein. The table shows 1.5 million to 2 million distinct CDR3 sequences, with about two fifths occurring only once. J is TRBJ2-5 and V is TRBV20-1, with a tentative D call TRBD2 (6 bases). The J call may be faulty, since TRBJ2-7 better matches the DNA end. Sequencing used blood. The clonotype was recovered from a human donor in good health. The CDR3 DNA follows: TGCAGTGCTAGATTAGGTGGGTGGGGGGACTTGGGCGAGCAGTACTTC. This sequence encodes CSARLGGWGDLGEQYF.